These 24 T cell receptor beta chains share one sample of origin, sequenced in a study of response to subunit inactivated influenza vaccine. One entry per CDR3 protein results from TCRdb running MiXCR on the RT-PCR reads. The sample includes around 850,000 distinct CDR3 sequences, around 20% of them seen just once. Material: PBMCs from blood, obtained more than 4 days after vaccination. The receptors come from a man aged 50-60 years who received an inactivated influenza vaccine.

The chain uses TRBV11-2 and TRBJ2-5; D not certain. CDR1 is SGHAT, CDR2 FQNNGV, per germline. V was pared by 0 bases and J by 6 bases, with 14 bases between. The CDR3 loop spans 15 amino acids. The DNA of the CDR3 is TGTGCCAGCAGCTTAGATTCCGGGCTTGCGAAGACCCAGTACTTC. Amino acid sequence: CASSLDSGLAKTQYF.

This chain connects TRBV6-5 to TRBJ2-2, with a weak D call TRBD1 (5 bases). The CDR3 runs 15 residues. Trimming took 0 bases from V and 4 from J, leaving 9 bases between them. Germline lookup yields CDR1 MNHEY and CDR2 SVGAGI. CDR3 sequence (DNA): TGTGCCAGCAGTTACTCGATCAGGGCCACCGGGGAGCTGTTTTTT. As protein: CASSYSIRATGELFF.

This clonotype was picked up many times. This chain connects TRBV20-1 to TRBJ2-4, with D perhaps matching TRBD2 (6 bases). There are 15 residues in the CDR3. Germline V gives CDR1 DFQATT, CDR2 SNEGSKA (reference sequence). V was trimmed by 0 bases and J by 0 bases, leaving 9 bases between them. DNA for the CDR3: TGCAGTGCTAGAGATGGAGGGCTAGCCAAAAACATTCAGTACTTC. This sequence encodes CSARDGGLAKNIQYF.

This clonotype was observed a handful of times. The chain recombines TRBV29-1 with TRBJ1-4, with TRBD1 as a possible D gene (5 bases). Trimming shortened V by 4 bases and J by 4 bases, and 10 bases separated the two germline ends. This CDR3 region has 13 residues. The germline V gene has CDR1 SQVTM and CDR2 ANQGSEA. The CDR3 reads CSVGPGNNEKLFF. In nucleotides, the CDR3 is TGCAGCGTTGGGCCAGGGAATAATGAAAAACTGTTTTTT.

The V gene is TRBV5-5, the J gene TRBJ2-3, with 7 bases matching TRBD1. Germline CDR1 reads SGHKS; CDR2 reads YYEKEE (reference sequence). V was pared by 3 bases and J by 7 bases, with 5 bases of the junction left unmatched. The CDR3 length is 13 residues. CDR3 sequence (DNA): TGTGCCAGCAGCTGGGACAGCACCAATACGCAGTATTTT. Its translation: CASSWDSTNTQYF.

As DNA, the CDR3 is TGTGCCAGCAGTTACAGGGGGCTAGGCTATGGCTACACCTTC. Protein product: CASSYRGLGYGYTF. The rearrangement joins TRBV6-5 to TRBJ1-2, with 7 bases that match TRBD1. CDR1 and CDR2 (germline): MNHEY, SVGAGI. J was trimmed by 4 bases and V by 2 bases; bases with no gene match: 4. This CDR3 spans 14 amino acids.

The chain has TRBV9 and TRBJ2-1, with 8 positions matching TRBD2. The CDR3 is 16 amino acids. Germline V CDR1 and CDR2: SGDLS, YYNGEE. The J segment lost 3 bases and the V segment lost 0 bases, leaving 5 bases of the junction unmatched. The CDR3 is CASSVAPAGDYNEQFF. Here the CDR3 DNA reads TGTGCCAGCAGCGTAGCTCCAGCGGGAGACTACAATGAGCAGTTCTTC.

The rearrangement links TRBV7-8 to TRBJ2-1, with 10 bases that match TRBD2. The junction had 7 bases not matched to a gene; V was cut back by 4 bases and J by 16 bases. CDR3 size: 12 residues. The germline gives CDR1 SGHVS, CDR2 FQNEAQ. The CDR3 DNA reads TGTGCCAGCAGCTCTACCGGGACTAGCGTTTTCTTC. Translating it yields CASSSTGTSVFF.

CDR3 bases: TGCAGTGCCCACGCCGGACAGGGCCCAACCTACGAGCAGTACTTC. This encodes CSAHAGQGPTYEQYF. V usage is TRBV20-1 and J usage is TRBJ2-7; 8 nucleotides align to TRBD1. V dropped 6 bases and J dropped 2; count of bases not matched to a gene: 12. Per germline, CDR1 DFQATT and CDR2 SNEGSKA (reference sequence). The CDR3 totals 15 residues.

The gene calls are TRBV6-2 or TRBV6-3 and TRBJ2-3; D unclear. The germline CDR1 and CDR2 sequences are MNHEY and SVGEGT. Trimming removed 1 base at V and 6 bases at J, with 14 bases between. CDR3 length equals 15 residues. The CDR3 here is CASSYFVAEGDTQYF. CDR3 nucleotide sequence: TGTGCCAGCAGTTACTTCGTGGCGGAAGGGGATACGCAGTATTTT.

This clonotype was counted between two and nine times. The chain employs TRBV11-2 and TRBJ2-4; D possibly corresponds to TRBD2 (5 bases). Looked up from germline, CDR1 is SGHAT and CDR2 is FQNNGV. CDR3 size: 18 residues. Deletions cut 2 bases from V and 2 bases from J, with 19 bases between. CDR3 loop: CASSLFGGGGVTKNIQYF. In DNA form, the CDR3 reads TGTGCCAGCAGCTTATTCGGCGGCGGAGGCGTAACCAAAAACATTCAGTACTTC. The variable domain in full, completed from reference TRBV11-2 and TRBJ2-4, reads EAGVAQSPRYKIIEKRQSVAFWCNPISGHATLYWYQQILGQGPKLLIQFQNNGVVDDSQLPKDRFSAERLKGVDSTLKIQPAKLEDSAVYLCASSLFGGGGVTKNIQYFGAGTRLSVL.

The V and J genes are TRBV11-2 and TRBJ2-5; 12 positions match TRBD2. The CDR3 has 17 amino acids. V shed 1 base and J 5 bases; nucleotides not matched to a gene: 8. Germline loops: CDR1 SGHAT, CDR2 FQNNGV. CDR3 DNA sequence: TGTGCCAGCAGCTTAGCTGGCCTAGCGGGGGGGCTGGAGACCCAGTACTTC. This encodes CASSLAGLAGGLETQYF. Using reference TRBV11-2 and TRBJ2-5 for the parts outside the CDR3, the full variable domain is EAGVAQSPRYKIIEKRQSVAFWCNPISGHATLYWYQQILGQGPKLLIQFQNNGVVDDSQLPKDRFSAERLKGVDSTLKIQPAKLEDSAVYLCASSLAGLAGGLETQYFGPGTRLLVL.

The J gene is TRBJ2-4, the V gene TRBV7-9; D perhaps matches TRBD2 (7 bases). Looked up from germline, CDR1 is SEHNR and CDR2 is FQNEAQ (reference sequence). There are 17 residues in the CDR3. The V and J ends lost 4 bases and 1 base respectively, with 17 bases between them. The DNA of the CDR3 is TGTGCCAGCAGCTCTACCGGGGGGCGCCAGGCCAAAAACATTCAGTACTTC. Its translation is CASSSTGGRQAKNIQYF.

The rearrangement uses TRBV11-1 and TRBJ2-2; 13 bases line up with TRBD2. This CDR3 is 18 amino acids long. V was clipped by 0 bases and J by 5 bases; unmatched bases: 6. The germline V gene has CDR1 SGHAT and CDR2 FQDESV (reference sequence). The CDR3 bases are TGTGCCAGCAGCTTAGCGAGACTAGCGGGAGGACGTACCGGGGAGCTGTTTTTT. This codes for CASSLARLAGGRTGELFF.

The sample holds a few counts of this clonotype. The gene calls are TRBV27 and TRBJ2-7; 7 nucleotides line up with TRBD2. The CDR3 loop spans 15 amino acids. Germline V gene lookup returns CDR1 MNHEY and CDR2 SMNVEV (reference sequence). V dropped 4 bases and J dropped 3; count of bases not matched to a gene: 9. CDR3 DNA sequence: TGTGCCAGCAGTTGGAAAGGCGCGGGAGACTACGAGCAGTACTTC. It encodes CASSWKGAGDYEQYF.

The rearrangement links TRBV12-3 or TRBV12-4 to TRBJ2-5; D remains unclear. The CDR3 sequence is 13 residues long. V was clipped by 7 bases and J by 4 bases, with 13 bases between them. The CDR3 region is CASTGRHRETQYF. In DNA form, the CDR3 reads TGTGCCAGCACCGGGCGGCACCGAGAGACCCAGTACTTC.

The CDR3 bases are TGTGCCAGCAAGACTAGCGGGGGGGGTCATGAGCAGTTCTTC. Translating it yields CASKTSGGGHEQFF. This chain joins TRBV12-3 or TRBV12-4 and TRBJ2-1; TRBD2 matches at 14 bases. This CDR3 has 14 residues. With 7 bases clipped from V and 8 bases from J, the junction kept 4 bases outside the gene matches.

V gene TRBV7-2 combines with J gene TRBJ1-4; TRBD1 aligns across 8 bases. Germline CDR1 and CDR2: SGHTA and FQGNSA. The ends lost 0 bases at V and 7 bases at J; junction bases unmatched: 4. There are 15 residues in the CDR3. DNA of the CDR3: TGTGCCAGCAGCTTAGCGACAGGGGAGCGTGAAAAACTGTTTTTT. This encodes CASSLATGEREKLFF.

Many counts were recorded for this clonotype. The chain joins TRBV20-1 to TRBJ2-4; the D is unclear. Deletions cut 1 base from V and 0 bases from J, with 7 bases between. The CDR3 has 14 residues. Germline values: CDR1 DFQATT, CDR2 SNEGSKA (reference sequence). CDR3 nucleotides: TGCAGTGCTAGAGCCAGCTTAGCCAAAAACATTCAGTACTTC. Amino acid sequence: CSARASLAKNIQYF.

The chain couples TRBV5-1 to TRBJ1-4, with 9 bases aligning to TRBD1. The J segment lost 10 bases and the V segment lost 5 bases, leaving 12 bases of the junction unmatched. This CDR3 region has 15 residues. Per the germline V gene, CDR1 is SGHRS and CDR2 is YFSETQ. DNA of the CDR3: TGCGCCAGCAGTCTTTCCGGGACAGGGAGGGGAAAACTGTTTTTT. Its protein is CASSLSGTGRGKLFF. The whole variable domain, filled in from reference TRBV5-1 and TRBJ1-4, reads KAGVTQTPRYLIKTRGQQVTLSCSPISGHRSVSWYQQTPGQGLQFLFEYFSETQRNKGNFPGRFSGRQFSNSRSEMNVSTLELGDSALYLCASSLSGTGRGKLFFGSGTQLSVL.

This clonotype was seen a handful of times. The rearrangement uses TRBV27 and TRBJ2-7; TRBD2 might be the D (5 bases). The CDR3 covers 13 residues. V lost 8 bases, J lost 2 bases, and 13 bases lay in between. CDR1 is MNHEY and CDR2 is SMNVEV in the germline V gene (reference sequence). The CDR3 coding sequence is TGTGCCAGCGGGAGAGGCCAAGCCTACGAGCAGTACTTC. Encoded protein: CASGRGQAYEQYF.

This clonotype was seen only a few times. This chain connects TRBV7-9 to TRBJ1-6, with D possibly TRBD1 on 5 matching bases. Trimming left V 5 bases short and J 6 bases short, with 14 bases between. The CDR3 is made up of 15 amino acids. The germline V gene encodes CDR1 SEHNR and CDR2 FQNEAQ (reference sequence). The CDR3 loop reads CASSPLAGPNSPLHF. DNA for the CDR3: TGTGCCAGCAGCCCGTTGGCAGGGCCTAATTCACCCCTCCACTTT.

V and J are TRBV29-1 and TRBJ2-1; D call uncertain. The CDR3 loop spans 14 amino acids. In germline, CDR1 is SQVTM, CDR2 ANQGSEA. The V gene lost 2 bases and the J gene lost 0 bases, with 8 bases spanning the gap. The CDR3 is CSVETGSSYNEQFF. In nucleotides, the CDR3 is TGCAGCGTTGAAACCGGTAGCTCCTACAATGAGCAGTTCTTC.

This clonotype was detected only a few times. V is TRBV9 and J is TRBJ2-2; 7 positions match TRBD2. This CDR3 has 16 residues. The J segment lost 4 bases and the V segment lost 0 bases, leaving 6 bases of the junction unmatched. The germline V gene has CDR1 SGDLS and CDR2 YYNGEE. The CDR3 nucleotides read TGTGCCAGCAGCGTAGCGGCGGGAGCGGTCACCGGGGAGCTGTTTTTT. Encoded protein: CASSVAAGAVTGELFF.